What follows are 25 T cell receptor beta chains derived from one specimen sequenced in a study of human T cells and chemical hapten exposure. Described time point: patch test 2, 6 weeks after DPC sensitization. Regarding treatment: therapeutic diphenylcyclopropenone sensitization with weekly scalp DPC. TCRdb ran MiXCR on the RACE reads and lists one entry per CDR3 protein. Here the sample spans 110,000 to 150,000 distinct CDR3 sequences, approximately 12% being singletons. The sample in question was whole blood, obtained in connection with sensitization to the hapten diphenylcyclopropenone (DPC). The receptors were sampled from a woman in her forties or fifties with alopecia areata. Some clones in this sample may be carry-over from other donors' samples.

This clonotype was observed a handful of times. This sequence joins TRBV9 and TRBJ2-7; D is ambiguous. Trimming stripped 0 bases from V and 7 bases from J, with 17 bases between. The CDR3 is 15 amino acids. The germline V gene encodes CDR1 SGDLS and CDR2 YYNGEE. CDR3 protein: CASSVGADSSWEQYF. CDR3 in DNA: TGTGCCAGCAGCGTAGGGGCGGATTCCTCTTGGGAGCAGTACTTC.

The table lists this clonotype with a few counts. This chain connects TRBV29-1 to TRBJ2-1; 11 bases align to TRBD2. The V gene end was trimmed by 4 bases and the J gene end by 4 bases; junction bases not matched to a gene: 3. The CDR3 has 14 amino acids. CDR1 and CDR2 from the germline V gene are SQVTM and ANQGSEA. DNA of the CDR3: TGCAGCGTTGGCGTAGCGGGAGGGTACAATGAGCAGTTCTTC. As protein: CSVGVAGGYNEQFF.

This clonotype was detected a few times. The chain recombines TRBV12-3 or TRBV12-4 with TRBJ1-1; D possibly corresponds to TRBD1 (6 bases). V lost 2 bases to trimming and J lost 5 bases, with 12 bases between them. The CDR3 spans 14 residues. The chain's CDR3 is CASSLMGAGTEAFF. The CDR3 coding sequence is TGTGCCAGCAGTTTAATGGGGGCAGGAACTGAAGCTTTCTTT.

In this sample, this clonotype turned up a few times. The chain carries TRBV5-1 and TRBJ2-3; TRBD2 matches 10 bases. This CDR3 comprises 14 residues. The germline V gene has CDR1 SGHRS and CDR2 YFSETQ. Losses at the gene ends were 5 bases for V and 4 bases for J; bases not matched to a gene: 4. The CDR3 nucleotides are TGCGCCAGCAGACTAGCGGGGAACGCAGATACGCAGTATTTT. Encoded protein: CASRLAGNADTQYF.

This clonotype was recorded many times. This chain joins TRBV7-8 and TRBJ2-3, with TRBD2 matching 10 bases. V lost 5 bases to trimming and J lost 10 bases; unmatched junction nucleotides: 21. Germline values: CDR1 SGHVS, CDR2 FQNEAQ. This CDR3 is 18 amino acids long. DNA for the CDR3: TGTGCCAGCAGCCACGCCGTTGTCGGACTAGCGGCTCAATTGGCGCAGTATTTT. Residues: CASSHAVVGLAAQLAQYF.

This clonotype has just a few counts. The chain links TRBV7-2 to TRBJ1-4, with D perhaps matching TRBD1 (6 bases). Trimming took 2 bases from V and 0 from J, leaving 13 bases between them. This CDR3 has 17 residues. Germline CDR1 SGHTA, CDR2 FQGNSA. CDR3: CASSLRQGPATNEKLFF. In DNA form, the CDR3 reads TGTGCCAGCAGCTTACGGCAGGGGCCTGCAACTAATGAAAAACTGTTTTTT.

This clonotype has only a few counts. The chain joins TRBV12-3 or TRBV12-4 to TRBJ1-1; 9 nucleotides line up with TRBD1. Trimming took 4 bases from V and 5 from J; bases not matched to a gene: 11. The CDR3 length is 16 residues. CDR3 amino acids: CASSSGQGRLGTEAFF. Here the CDR3 DNA reads TGTGCCAGCAGTTCCGGACAGGGGAGGTTGGGGACTGAAGCTTTCTTT.

This sequence joins TRBV12-3 or TRBV12-4 and TRBJ2-7; 11 nucleotides align to TRBD2. This CDR3 has 18 residues. The V segment lost 4 bases and the J segment 3 bases; nucleotides outside the gene matches: 14. CDR3 region: CASSSRVSLAGGRYEQYF. CDR3 sequence (DNA): TGTGCCAGCAGTTCCCGGGTCAGCCTAGCGGGAGGTCGCTACGAGCAGTACTTC.

Only a few counts were recorded for this clonotype. The chain joins TRBV18 to TRBJ1-1, with 9 nucleotides matching TRBD1. The length of the CDR3 is 14 residues. The germline V gene has CDR1 KGHSH and CDR2 LQKENI. V dropped 3 bases and J dropped 6; count of bases not matched to a gene: 5. CDR3 region: CASSPGQGGAEAFF. The CDR3, as DNA: TGTGCCAGCTCACCGGGACAGGGAGGCGCTGAAGCTTTCTTT.

The rearrangement links TRBV28 to TRBJ1-1; D call uncertain. Trimming removed 7 bases from V and 4 bases from J, with 10 bases in between. Germline values: CDR1 MDHEN, CDR2 SYDVKM. This CDR3 contains 12 residues. CDR3 in DNA: TGTGCCAGCACGCAGTTGGGCACTGAAGCTTTCTTT. Protein sequence: CASTQLGTEAFF.

The rearrangement joins TRBV7-6 to TRBJ2-7, with a tentative D call TRBD2 (5 bases). This CDR3 region has 13 residues. The V gene's germline CDR1 is SGHVS and CDR2 FNYEAQ. Trimming removed 6 bases at V and 5 bases at J, with 14 bases between. This chain's CDR3 is CASRGTSTDEQYF. In DNA, the CDR3 is TGTGCCAGCAGGGGAACTAGTACCGACGAGCAGTACTTC.

The gene calls are TRBV28 and TRBJ2-2; 10 bases are a match to TRBD1. This CDR3 region has 16 residues. V lost 1 base and J lost 4; bases outside the gene matches: 3. Germline-derived CDR1 and CDR2 are MDHEN and SYDVKM. The CDR3 protein is CASSLLGQGTTGELFF. The CDR3 nucleotides are TGTGCCAGCAGTTTATTGGGACAGGGGACCACCGGGGAGCTGTTTTTT.

This clonotype showed up just a few times. V usage is TRBV3-1 and J usage is TRBJ2-7; D is perhaps TRBD1 or TRBD2 (5 bases each). In germline, CDR1 is LGHDT, CDR2 YNNKEL (reference sequence). The CDR3 runs 14 residues. V was clipped by 2 bases and J by 2 bases, with 10 bases between them. The chain's CDR3 is CASSQSLGAYEQYF. The CDR3 DNA reads TGTGCCAGCAGCCAAAGTTTGGGGGCCTACGAGCAGTACTTC.

The chain links TRBV9 to TRBJ2-2, with 13 bases matching TRBD2. The CDR3 contains 15 residues. Germline V gene lookup returns CDR1 SGDLS and CDR2 YYNGEE. The J segment lost 6 bases and the V segment lost 3 bases, leaving 2 bases of the junction unmatched. The CDR3 loop reads CASSATSGRAGELFF. CDR3 sequence (DNA): TGTGCCAGCAGCGCTACTAGCGGGAGGGCCGGGGAGCTGTTTTTT.

This clonotype was picked up a small number of times. The rearrangement uses TRBV5-1 and TRBJ1-4; tentative D call: TRBD1 (5 bases). Trimming took 5 bases from V and 7 from J, leaving 18 bases between them. The CDR3 is 15 residues long. Germline-derived CDR1 and CDR2 are SGHRS and YFSETQ. The CDR3, as DNA: TGCGCCAGCAGGGCTCGAGGGGACCCCTTTGAAAAACTGTTTTTT. Protein product: CASRARGDPFEKLFF.

There are many counts of this clonotype. The chain is built from TRBV19 and TRBJ1-5, with D possibly TRBD1 on 6 matching bases. The CDR3 extends over 14 amino acids. Trimming removed 5 bases from V and 4 bases from J, with 12 bases in between. The germline gives CDR1 LNHDA, CDR2 SQIVND (reference sequence). The CDR3 here is CASSQGGGNQPQHF. As DNA, the CDR3 is TGTGCCAGTAGTCAGGGAGGGGGTAATCAGCCCCAGCATTTT.

The chain links TRBV12-3 or TRBV12-4 to TRBJ2-6, with D possibly matching TRBD1 (6 bases). The V and J ends lost 1 base and 4 bases respectively, with 11 bases between them. The CDR3 totals 16 residues. DNA of the CDR3: TGTGCCAGCAGTTTAGGGACAGCGTCGGGGGCCAACGTCCTGACTTTC. Translation gives CASSLGTASGANVLTF.

This clonotype has a handful of counts. The CDR3 is CASSWVAGVNEQFF. The CDR3 coding sequence is TGTGCCAGCAGCTGGGTAGCGGGAGTCAATGAGCAGTTCTTC. The chain employs TRBV5-5 and TRBJ2-1, with TRBD2 matching over 9 bases. Germline loops: CDR1 SGHKS, CDR2 YYEKEE (reference sequence). V was pared by 3 bases and J by 6 bases, with 4 bases of the junction left unmatched. This CDR3 spans 14 amino acids.

On this clonotype itself: The junction departs from germline at one end; a sequencing error may be responsible. The rearrangement joins TRBV9 to TRBJ1-4, with no clear D. The CDR3 loop spans 15 amino acids. From germline, CDR1 is SGDLS and CDR2 YYNGEE. CDR3 nucleotide sequence: TGTTCCAGCAGCGTAGCTTTCTCGGGCCGTGAAAAACTGTTTTTT. It encodes CSSSVAFSGREKLFF.

This clonotype has a handful of counts. V usage is TRBV7-2 and J usage is TRBJ2-5, with TRBD2 matching over 7 bases. The CDR3 is made up of 16 amino acids. V lost 5 bases, J lost 2 bases, and 11 bases stayed unmatched. Germline CDR1 SGHTA, CDR2 FQGNSA. The CDR3 sequence is CASSPRGSGRQETQYF. The DNA for the CDR3 is TGTGCCAGCAGCCCCCGGGGTAGCGGGCGTCAAGAGACCCAGTACTTC. Full variable domain (remainder filled in from reference TRBV7-2 and TRBJ2-5): GAGVSQSPSNKVTEKGKDVELRCDPISGHTALYWYRQSLGQGLEFLIYFQGNSAPDKSGLPSDRFSAERTGGSVSTLTIQRTQQEDSAVYLCASSPRGSGRQETQYFGPGTRLLVL.

This clonotype was counted many times. This chain links TRBV12-3 or TRBV12-4 with TRBJ2-7, with 8 bases identical to TRBD1. The CDR3 is 13 amino acids. The V segment lost 6 bases and the J segment 3 bases; nucleotides outside the gene matches: 4. The DNA of the CDR3 is TGTGCCAGCAGCCCGGGACAGGTCTACGAGCAGTACTTC. It codes for CASSPGQVYEQYF.

Points on this clonotype: Given a much more abundant clone one base away, this may be a read error. The chain recombines TRBV19 with TRBJ2-7; D remains unclear. Germline V gene data show CDR1 as LNHDA and CDR2 as SQIVND (reference sequence). The CDR3 is 14 residues long. The CDR3 DNA reads as TGTGGCAGTAGTATAGATCCCCGTTCCTACGAGCAGTACTTC. It specifies CGSSIDPRSYEQYF.

The chain couples TRBV28 to TRBJ1-6, with D possibly matching TRBD1 (5 bases). Looked up from germline, CDR1 is MDHEN and CDR2 is SYDVKM. V was pared by 5 bases and J by 8 bases, with 16 bases between. CDR3 length: 15 residues. CDR3 in DNA: TGTGCCAGCAGTCCCCCCCCCGGGACCCATTCACCCCTCCACTTT. Translating it yields CASSPPPGTHSPLHF.

The V call is TRBV6-5, the J call TRBJ2-1, with a tentative D call TRBD2 (5 bases). V gave up 4 bases and J gave up 10 bases, with 17 bases separating them. The CDR3 is 14 amino acids. The germline gives CDR1 MNHEY, CDR2 SVGAGI. The CDR3 loop is CASSWEASSMEQFF. In DNA, the CDR3 is TGTGCCAGCAGTTGGGAAGCTAGCTCCATGGAGCAGTTCTTC.

The chain recombines TRBV12-3 or TRBV12-4 with TRBJ2-5; 15 positions agree with TRBD2. Unmatched junction bases numbered 19, after V lost 6 bases and J lost 5 bases. This CDR3 region has 20 residues. The CDR3, as DNA: TGTGCCAGCAGCCCTACCTTGGGACTAGCGGGAGGCGGGGGACGTGAGACCCAGTACTTC. Translated, it gives CASSPTLGLAGGGGRETQYF.